This T cell receptor (beta chain) originates from a study of cytomegalovirus exposure and HLA in healthy donors. General observations from the study: Sequencing probably produced one cluster of sequence variants that were highly shared. A previous analysis found most TCR beta V segments productive roughly 87% or roughly 30% of the time. Within a later analysis, the majority of CMV-associated TCR beta chains appeared HLA-restricted.

Donors had nominal health at sampling but likely had unrecorded immune exposures. The PCR had 60 Vbeta and 13 Jbeta primers. Produced via immunoSEQ multiplex PCR; TCRdb's table is partial and in-frame only. The sample data list roughly 36,000 clones. This CDR3 comprises 16 residues. Germline CDR1 is SGHTS and CDR2 is YDEGEE. With V trimmed by 3 bases and J by 6 bases, 6 bases remained unmatched. Turning to this clone: What it binds is unknown.

The sample was PBMCs. The chain employs TRBV5-8 and TRBJ2-2; 12 bases agree with TRBD1. The receptor's source is a woman aged 30 to 39 in good health and CMV-seropositive. For the CDR3, the DNA is TGTGCCAGCAGCTGGGGGACAGGGGGCTCACCCGGGGAGCTGTTTTTT. Amino acid sequence: CASSWGTGGSPGELFF.